Presented here are 27 T cell receptor beta chains from one specimen sequenced in a study of response to subunit inactivated influenza vaccine. TCRdb recomputed calls from the RT-PCR reads with MiXCR, one row per CDR3 protein. In the table there are more than 450,000 distinct CDR3 sequences, approximately 12% of which are singletons. The sample here was PBMCs from blood, taken on the day of vaccination. Receptor source: a man aged 50 to 59 who received an inactivated influenza vaccine.

This clonotype was observed many times. This chain joins TRBV12-3 or TRBV12-4 and TRBJ1-2; TRBD1 is a possible D gene (6 bases). CDR3 size: 12 residues. The V gene lost 8 bases and the J gene lost 2 bases, with 9 bases spanning the gap. The CDR3 DNA follows: TGTGCCAGCCAACAGGGCAACTATGGCTACACCTTC. Its translation is CASQQGNYGYTF.

The chain uses TRBV7-9 and TRBJ2-3, with D possibly matching TRBD2 (6 bases). The CDR3 loop spans 17 amino acids. Trimming pared 1 base from V and 0 bases from J, leaving 14 bases between. CDR1 is SEHNR and CDR2 is FQNEAQ in the germline V gene (reference sequence). CDR3 sequence: CASSLGGGPTSTDTQYF. The CDR3, as DNA: TGTGCCAGCAGCTTAGGGGGAGGACCTACAAGCACAGATACGCAGTATTTT.

This clonotype turned up a few times. The CDR3 sequence is CASSWGERGIQYF. The CDR3 DNA follows: TGCGCCAGCAGCTGGGGGGAGAGGGGCATTCAGTACTTC. The chain recombines TRBV5-1 with TRBJ2-4; a weak D match, TRBD2 (6 bases). Deletions cut 3 bases from V and 9 bases from J, with 13 bases between. This CDR3 has 13 amino acids. Germline loops: CDR1 SGHRS, CDR2 YFSETQ.

V and J are TRBV4-3 and TRBJ2-5; 8 bases match TRBD2. Germline values: CDR1 LGHNA, CDR2 YSLEER. The CDR3 extends over 15 amino acids. Trimming at V came to 0 bases and at J to 4 bases, leaving 4 bases not matched to a gene. CDR3 nucleotides: TGCGCCAGCAGCCAAGATTACGGGAGGGGAGAGACCCAGTACTTC. This translates into CASSQDYGRGETQYF.

The rearrangement links TRBV10-3 to TRBJ2-5, with 12 bases that match TRBD1. The germline gives CDR1 ENHRY, CDR2 SYGVKD. V was clipped by 2 bases and J by 5 bases; unmatched bases: 9. The CDR3 covers 17 residues. This CDR3 is CAISERRDRGLWETQYF. DNA of the CDR3: TGTGCCATCAGTGAGCGACGGGACAGGGGGCTGTGGGAGACCCAGTACTTC.

The chain couples TRBV20-1 to TRBJ2-7, with 11 bases that match TRBD2. The trim removed 5 bases at V and 4 bases at J, leaving 7 bases unmatched. The CDR3 runs to 14 residues. Looked up from germline, CDR1 is DFQATT and CDR2 is SNEGSKA (reference sequence). The CDR3 sequence: CSAGSGGAIYEQYF. The CDR3 DNA follows: TGCAGTGCTGGTAGCGGGGGGGCCATTTACGAGCAGTACTTC.

This chain links TRBV28 with TRBJ2-4; D unclear. V was pared by 3 bases and J by 1 base, with 10 bases between. This CDR3 is built from 15 residues. Germline CDR1 is MDHEN and CDR2 is SYDVKM. The DNA for the CDR3 is TGTGCCAGCAGTTTCTCGCTGCTGGCCAAAAACATTCAGTACTTC. Its translation: CASSFSLLAKNIQYF.

At least ten counts were recorded for this clonotype. The V gene is TRBV12-3 or TRBV12-4, the J gene TRBJ2-7, with 7 bases identical to TRBD2. CDR3 size: 13 residues. With 3 bases clipped from V and 4 bases from J, the junction kept 3 bases outside the gene matches. CDR3 loop: CASSLGGVYEQYF. In DNA form, the CDR3 reads TGTGCCAGCAGTTTGGGGGGGGTTTACGAGCAGTACTTC.

This clonotype was recorded many times. The rearrangement uses TRBV6-1 and TRBJ1-3; D not resolved. Trimming pared 8 bases from V and 0 bases from J, leaving 11 bases between. This CDR3 has 14 residues. CDR1 MNHNS and CDR2 SASEGT come from the germline V gene. This CDR3 reads CASVEASSGNTIYF. CDR3 DNA: TGTGCCAGCGTGGAAGCGAGCTCTGGAAACACCATATATTTT.

V usage is TRBV12-3 or TRBV12-4 and J usage is TRBJ1-5, with 9 bases matching TRBD1. The CDR3 is made up of 14 amino acids. Trimming took 5 bases from V and 6 from J; bases not matched to a gene: 5. CDR3 loop: CASSPETGGQPQHF. Written as DNA, the CDR3 is TGTGCCAGCAGTCCCGAGACAGGGGGTCAGCCCCAGCATTTT.

This clonotype was counted only a few times. One junction end disagrees with the germline gene, perhaps due to a read error. CDR3 loop: CASTYSASGTYEQYF. For the CDR3, the DNA is TGTGCCAGCACTTACAGCGCTAGCGGAACCTACGAGCAGTACTTC. This chain joins TRBV6-5 and TRBJ2-7, with 7 nucleotides matching TRBD2. This CDR3 spans 15 amino acids. CDR1 is MNHEY and CDR2 is SVGAGI in the germline V gene.

This rearrangement joins TRBV6-1 to TRBJ1-5; unclear D gene. The germline gives CDR1 MNHNS, CDR2 SASEGT. This CDR3 has 13 residues. V was trimmed by 7 bases and J by 7 bases, leaving 14 bases between them. The CDR3 nucleotides are TGTGCCAGCACTCGCCAGCCTGAACAGCCCCAGCATTTT. This sequence encodes CASTRQPEQPQHF.

Only a few counts were recorded for this clonotype. J is TRBJ1-6 and V is TRBV7-6; the D is unclear. Germline V gene lookup returns CDR1 SGHVS and CDR2 FNYEAQ. Deletions cut 4 bases from V and 0 bases from J, with 16 bases between. This CDR3 has 18 amino acids. This CDR3 is CASSSARHRSSYNSPLHF. For the CDR3, the DNA is TGTGCCAGCAGCTCGGCCCGACATCGAAGCTCCTATAATTCACCCCTCCACTTT.

There are a few counts of this clonotype. This chain joins TRBV29-1 and TRBJ2-5; unclear D gene. V lost 3 bases, J lost 1 base, and 6 bases lay in between. CDR1 SQVTM and CDR2 ANQGSEA come from the germline V gene. The CDR3 sequence is 12 residues long. CDR3 residues: CSVDTFQETQYF. Written as DNA, the CDR3 is TGCAGCGTTGATACCTTCCAAGAGACCCAGTACTTC.

V usage is TRBV25-1 and J usage is TRBJ2-7; 9 bases are shared with TRBD1. The CDR3 extends over 15 amino acids. In germline, CDR1 is MGHDK, CDR2 SYGVNS. Trimming cost V 3 bases and J 4 bases; bases outside gene matches: 7. The CDR3 is CASSDPGTGWYEQYF. CDR3 DNA: TGTGCCAGCAGTGATCCTGGGACAGGGTGGTACGAGCAGTACTTC.

This clonotype was observed a few times. This chain uses TRBV9 with TRBJ1-4; D ambiguous. Per the germline V gene, CDR1 is SGDLS and CDR2 is YYNGEE. V lost 4 bases, J lost 1 base, and 14 bases lay in between. The CDR3 loop spans 16 amino acids. For the CDR3, the DNA is TGTGCCAGCAGCCCGACGAGTTTGGGAACTAATGAAAAACTGTTTTTT. This gives the protein CASSPTSLGTNEKLFF.

The chain couples TRBV4-1 to TRBJ2-7; possible D gene TRBD1, 5 bases. Trimming took 0 bases from V and 7 from J, leaving 10 bases between them. From germline, CDR1 is MGHRA and CDR2 YSYEKL. This CDR3 is built from 13 residues. CDR3 protein: CASSQEARQEQYF. CDR3 DNA sequence: TGCGCCAGCAGCCAAGAGGCCAGACAGGAGCAGTACTTC.

This clonotype showed up many times. This sequence joins TRBV12-3 or TRBV12-4 and TRBJ1-2; 7 bases are a match to TRBD1. Trimming removed 5 bases from V and 10 bases from J; junction bases left unmatched: 4. The CDR3 has 11 residues. The CDR3 is CASSPGTDYTF. The DNA of the CDR3 is TGTGCCAGCAGTCCCGGGACAGACTACACCTTC.

The chain recombines TRBV15 with TRBJ1-5; no clear D. Germline V gene sequence: CDR1 LNHNV, CDR2 YYDKDF (reference sequence). Trimming took 4 bases from V and 2 from J, leaving 12 bases between them. The CDR3 runs to 15 residues. CDR3 bases: TGTGCCACCAGCAAACCTTCCGGAGGCAATCAGCCCCAGCATTTT. It translates to CATSKPSGGNQPQHF.

This clonotype was seen a few times. V is TRBV28 and J is TRBJ2-2, with D possibly called TRBD1 or TRBD2 (7 bases each). Germline V gene sequence: CDR1 MDHEN, CDR2 SYDVKM. V was cut by 6 bases and J by 6 bases, with 14 bases left in between. The CDR3 covers 14 residues. CDR3 DNA sequence: TGTGCCAGCAGGACAGGGAGGGTCCCCGGGGAGCTGTTTTTT. Translated, it gives CASRTGRVPGELFF.

This clonotype was detected only a few times. The V call is TRBV7-2, the J call TRBJ1-4; tentatively, D is TRBD1 (6 bases). Looked up from germline, CDR1 is SGHTA and CDR2 is FQGNSA. Trimming took off 3 bases at V and 7 bases at J, with 12 bases between the two ends. This CDR3 contains 14 residues. CDR3 sequence (DNA): TGTGCCAGCAGCTTCTTTCCAGGGGTTGAAAAACTGTTTTTT. Translated, it gives CASSFFPGVEKLFF.

The CDR3 is CAWSEVPANEQFF. The CDR3 DNA reads as TGTGCCTGGAGTGAAGTCCCAGCCAATGAGCAGTTCTTC. The chain carries TRBV30 and TRBJ2-1; D remains ambiguous. The V and J ends lost 1 base and 6 bases respectively, with 10 bases between them. The germline V gene has CDR1 GTSNPN and CDR2 SVGIG (reference sequence). The length of the CDR3 is 13 residues.

In this sample, this clonotype turned up many times. This sequence joins TRBV12-3 or TRBV12-4 and TRBJ1-1; unclear D gene. This CDR3 has 16 amino acids. V dropped 3 bases and J dropped 1 base, with 15 bases sitting between them. This CDR3 reads CASSLIGRAWNTEAFF. The CDR3 DNA reads TGTGCCAGCAGTTTGATAGGGAGGGCCTGGAACACTGAAGCTTTCTTT.

This clonotype has a handful of counts. This chain uses TRBV3-1 with TRBJ2-5, with a weak D call TRBD2 (6 bases). Trimming took 0 bases from V and 2 from J, leaving 13 bases between them. Germline CDR1 LGHDT, CDR2 YNNKEL (reference sequence). The CDR3 is made up of 16 amino acids. In nucleotides, the CDR3 is TGTGCCAGCAGCCAAGAAAGCGGGCGCGCACAAGAGACCCAGTACTTC. It translates to CASSQESGRAQETQYF.

V gene TRBV15 combines with J gene TRBJ1-3, with 7 positions matching TRBD1. The CDR3 sequence is 16 residues long. CDR1 LNHNV and CDR2 YYDKDF come from the germline V gene (reference sequence). V shed 3 bases, J shed 7 bases, and the junction held 12 bases outside the gene matches. The CDR3 DNA sequence: TGTGCCACCAGCAGCTCGAGACAGGGAAGGCTGAACACCATATATTTT. It specifies CATSSSRQGRLNTIYF.

This clonotype was seen ten or more times. This chain links TRBV20-1 with TRBJ2-7; 14 nucleotides match TRBD2. Germline V gene lookup returns CDR1 DFQATT and CDR2 SNEGSKA (reference sequence). Trimming took 6 bases from V and 7 from J; bases not matched to a gene: 8. This CDR3 has 14 amino acids. The CDR3 nucleotides read TGCAGTGCGCGGACTAGCGGGAGGCCGGTTGAGCAGTACTTC. This sequence encodes CSARTSGRPVEQYF.

This chain uses TRBV12-3 or TRBV12-4 with TRBJ2-5; TRBD2 matches 16 bases. Trimming removed 8 bases from V and 5 bases from J; junction bases left unmatched: 11. The CDR3 is 17 residues long. The CDR3 spells CASRPGLAGGQRETQYF. The CDR3 DNA sequence: TGTGCCAGCCGGCCGGGACTAGCGGGGGGGCAACGGGAGACCCAGTACTTC.